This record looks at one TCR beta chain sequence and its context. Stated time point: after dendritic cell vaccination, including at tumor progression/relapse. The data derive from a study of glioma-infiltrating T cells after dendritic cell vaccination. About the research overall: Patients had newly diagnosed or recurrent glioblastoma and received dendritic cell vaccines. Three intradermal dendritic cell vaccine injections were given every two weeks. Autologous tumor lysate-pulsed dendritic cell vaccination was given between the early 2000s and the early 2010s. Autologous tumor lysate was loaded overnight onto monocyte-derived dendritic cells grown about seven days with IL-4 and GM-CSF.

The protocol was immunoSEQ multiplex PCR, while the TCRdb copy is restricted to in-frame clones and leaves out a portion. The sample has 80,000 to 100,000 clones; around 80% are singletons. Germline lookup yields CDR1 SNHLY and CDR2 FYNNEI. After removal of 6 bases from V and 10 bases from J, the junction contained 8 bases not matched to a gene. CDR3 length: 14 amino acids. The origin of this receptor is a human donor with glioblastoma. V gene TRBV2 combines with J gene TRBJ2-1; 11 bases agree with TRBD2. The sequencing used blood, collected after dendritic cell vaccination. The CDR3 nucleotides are TGTGCCAGCAGGACTAGCGGGACGGCACGGGAGCAGTTCTTC. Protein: CASRTSGTAREQFF.